This T cell receptor beta chain derives from a study of naive and memory T cell subsets. The beta constant-region primer was an equimolar mix of two oligonucleotides covering TRBC1 and TRBC2. Four rounds of PCR amplified the ligated cDNA using nested alpha and beta constant-region primers plus SP2. Ligation attached a single-stranded oligonucleotide with a 12-nucleotide UMI and the SP2 primer to the cDNA 3' end. TCRdb redid the calling of the UMI-ligation and nested PCR reads with MiXCR, one entry per CDR3 protein. In the table there are 120,000 or so distinct CDR3 sequences, about 36% of which are singletons. The CDR3 contains 14 residues. V lost 5 bases, J lost 5 bases, and 6 bases stayed unmatched. Ten or more counts support this clonotype. As yet, its antigen is unknown. Study-wide points: Over 85% of naive TCR sequences appeared only once, unlike memory subsets. RNA-based TCR counts may shift with T cell activation and differentiation.

The chain uses TRBV12-3 or TRBV12-4 and TRBJ2-5, with 9 bases that match TRBD2. Sample: central memory CD4+ T cells from blood. The receptor's source is a human donor in good health. In DNA form, the CDR3 reads TGTGCCAGCAGTGGAGGCGGGAGGGCCGAGACCCAGTACTTC. Translating gives CASSGGGRAETQYF.